The 15 T cell receptor beta chains below come from one sample, sequenced in a study of shared clonotypes between healthy human individuals. The repertoire was sequenced with immunoSEQ multiplex PCR; TCRdb's copy has only in-frame clones and lacks some. The table lists about 2 million clones, over 85% of them singletons. The sample was naive CD4+ T cells sorted from blood. This sample's subset: CD45RA+ positively selected. The receptor set was obtained from a man younger than 35 in good health.

This clone was detected only once. The chain has TRBV19 and TRBJ2-6; D gene ambiguous. CDR1 is LNHDA, CDR2 SQIVND, per germline (reference sequence). This CDR3 region has 16 residues. Trimming removed 7 bases from V and 0 bases from J, with 13 bases in between. In DNA, the CDR3 is TGTGCCAGTACCCCCCGCGGCATCTCTGGGGCCAACGTCCTGACTTTC. Its protein product is CASTPRGISGANVLTF.

CDR3 loop: CATKKEPYADTQYF. The CDR3 bases are TGTGCCACGAAAAAGGAGCCGTATGCAGATACGCAGTATTTT. The chain links TRBV2 to TRBJ2-3; D is unresolved. There are 14 residues in the CDR3. Trimming stripped 10 bases from V and 4 bases from J, with 18 bases between. In germline, CDR1 is SNHLY, CDR2 FYNNEI.

In this sample, this clone turned up once. The rearrangement links TRBV5-1 to TRBJ2-5; tentative D call: TRBD1 (6 bases). Per the germline V gene, CDR1 is SGHRS and CDR2 is YFSETQ. The germline V and J ends were trimmed by 0 bases and 7 bases, with 13 bases remaining between them. This CDR3 region has 14 residues. The CDR3 is CASSLAQGSGTQYF. In DNA form, the CDR3 reads TGCGCCAGCAGCTTGGCACAGGGAAGCGGGACCCAGTACTTC.

In regard to this clone: Other DNA sequences in this sample translate to the same CDR3. The chain couples TRBV10-3 to TRBJ2-3; D perhaps matches TRBD2 (6 bases). Germline assignment: CDR1 ENHRY and CDR2 SYGVKD. V was shortened by 1 base and J by 0 bases, with 8 bases between the two germline ends. The CDR3 spans 15 residues. The DNA of the CDR3 is TGTGCCATCAGTGAGTTAGGGACTAGCACAGATACGCAGTATTTT. This encodes CAISELGTSTDTQYF.

This clone was detected only a few times. This sequence joins TRBV10-3 and TRBJ1-6; the D is unclear. The V gene's germline CDR1 is ENHRY and CDR2 SYGVKD. This CDR3 spans 14 amino acids. V shed 6 bases and J shed 9 bases, with 15 bases lying between them. CDR3 sequence: CAIRRQDAGSPLHF. CDR3 bases: TGTGCCATCAGACGACAAGACGCGGGTTCACCCCTCCACTTT.

The chain carries TRBV5-1 and TRBJ1-1; TRBD1 matches 9 bases. This CDR3 has 16 amino acids. Germline lookup yields CDR1 SGHRS and CDR2 YFSETQ. V lost 4 bases, J lost 4 bases, and 11 bases stayed unmatched. DNA for the CDR3: TGCGCCAGCAGCGTTACAGGGGGCGCGGTTGGCACTGAAGCTTTCTTT. Its protein is CASSVTGGAVGTEAFF.

The chain joins TRBV28 to TRBJ1-1; TRBD1 might be the D (6 bases). The CDR3 has 15 residues. Trimming pared 4 bases from V and 1 base from J, leaving 13 bases between. The germline gives CDR1 MDHEN, CDR2 SYDVKM. CDR3 nucleotides: TGTGCCAGCAGTTCCCCACAGGGTGGGAACACTGAAGCTTTCTTT. Translated: CASSSPQGGNTEAFF.

Comment on this clone: The sample carries other DNA sequences with the same CDR3. CDR3 sequence: CASSLDNTEAFF. CDR3 DNA sequence: TGTGCCAGCAGCCTGGATAACACTGAAGCTTTCTTT. V usage is TRBV7-2 and J usage is TRBJ1-1; D is unclear. The length of the CDR3 is 12 residues. CDR1 and CDR2 (germline): SGHTA, FQGNSA. Trimming took off 5 bases at V and 2 bases at J, with 6 bases between the two ends.

Only one count was recorded for this clone. This chain connects TRBV27 to TRBJ1-6; D is unresolved. V was pared by 3 bases and J by 0 bases, with 15 bases between. Germline CDR1 MNHEY, CDR2 SMNVEV (reference sequence). The CDR3 length is 18 residues. CDR3 sequence: CASSFRIGKSSYNSPLHF. The CDR3, as DNA: TGTGCCAGCAGTTTTCGTATCGGCAAAAGCTCCTATAATTCACCCCTCCACTTT.

With regard to this clone: This specimen includes other DNA sequences encoding the same CDR3. The chain joins TRBV25-1 to TRBJ2-5; the match to TRBD1 covers 8 bases. J lost 4 bases, V lost 6 bases, and 10 bases had no gene match. Germline-derived CDR1 and CDR2 are MGHDK and SYGVNS. This CDR3 is 15 amino acids long. This chain's CDR3 is CASSAPGTGGETQYF. The CDR3 nucleotides are TGTGCCAGCAGCGCTCCTGGGACAGGAGGAGAGACCCAGTACTTC.

This sequence joins TRBV4-1 and TRBJ2-1; tentative D call: TRBD1 (8 bases). CDR1 is MGHRA, CDR2 YSYEKL, per germline. CDR3 length equals 16 residues. V lost 3 bases and J 2 bases, leaving 14 bases between the germline ends. The DNA of the CDR3 is TGCGCCAGCAGCCACCTACAGGGGGGGGCCTACAATGAGCAGTTCTTC. It encodes CASSHLQGGAYNEQFF.

The chain has TRBV18 and TRBJ2-7, with D possibly being TRBD1 (6 bases). Germline V CDR1 and CDR2: KGHSH, LQKENI. The CDR3 has 14 residues. V was cut by 4 bases and J by 0 bases, with 10 bases left in between. The CDR3 DNA is TGTGCCAGCTCACGGCTGGACAGCTCCTACGAGCAGTACTTC. Its protein product is CASSRLDSSYEQYF.

The rearrangement joins TRBV6-6 to TRBJ1-1; the D is unclear. Germline lookup yields CDR1 MNHNY and CDR2 SVGAGI (reference sequence). The CDR3 consists of 11 residues. With 2 bases removed from V and 8 bases from J, the gap between germline ends came to 6 bases. CDR3 residues: CASSYPLEAFF. The CDR3 DNA follows: TGTGCCAGCAGTTACCCCTTGGAAGCTTTCTTT.

This CDR3 is CASSPGSRAGQANYGYTF. The CDR3 bases are TGTGCCAGCTCACCCGGCTCAAGGGCGGGACAGGCTAACTATGGCTACACCTTC. J is TRBJ1-2 and V is TRBV18, with 8 bases that match TRBD1. This CDR3 is built from 18 residues. CDR1 and CDR2 (germline): KGHSH, LQKENI. Losses at the gene ends were 3 bases for V and 0 bases for J; bases not matched to a gene: 12.

V and J are TRBV2 and TRBJ1-4, with D perhaps matching TRBD1 (6 bases). Trimming pared 5 bases from V and 5 bases from J, leaving 15 bases between. The germline gives CDR1 SNHLY, CDR2 FYNNEI. The CDR3 contains 15 residues. CDR3 in DNA: TGTGCCAGCAGTTCCTCCGGGACAAAAAATGAAAAACTGTTTTTT. Translation: CASSSSGTKNEKLFF.